This TCR beta chain was captured by sequencing in a study of a mutant IDH1 vaccine in newly diagnosed glioma. Study-level background: Averaging roughly 40 years of age, treated patients were around 62% male and about 38% female. Study conclusions and caveats: The occurrence of vaccine-induced immune responses was seen in over 90% of patients.

The germline CDR1 and CDR2 sequences are MNHNS and SASEGT. This CDR3 spans 13 amino acids. V was cut by 8 bases and J by 5 bases, with 13 bases left in between. Produced via immunoSEQ multiplex PCR; TCRdb's table is partial and in-frame only. In the table there are around 31,000 clones, 70% to 85% of which are singletons. Remarks on this clone: Its antigen is unidentified.

The time point is: week 35, safety follow-up. Doses of 300 ug of mutant IDH1 20-mer peptide were given with topical imiquimod. The chain uses TRBV6-1 and TRBJ2-1; unclear D gene. The TCR was taken from a man in his thirties or forties with glioma. The sample here was PBMCs, taken from a glioma patient whose treatment included an IDH1 peptide vaccine. The CDR3 spells CASSPDTHNEQFF. The DNA of the CDR3 is TGTGCCAGCTCTCCAGACACTCACAATGAGCAGTTCTTC.